Here is one T cell receptor (beta chain) with its context. Its specificity is not known. This specimen belongs to a study of blood T cells in healthy people across ages. The V gene lost 1 base and the J gene lost 3 bases, with 6 bases spanning the gap. CDR3 length equals 12 residues. Germline CDR1 and CDR2: DFQATT and SNEGSKA (reference sequence). Together with a sample-barcoded 5' primer, a J-beta primer mix was included in a second PCR lasting about 7 to 12 cycles. A 12-random-nucleotide template-switch adaptor tagged each cDNA molecule. A single record per CDR3 protein comes from TCRdb applying MiXCR to the 5' RACE reads. The sample consists of about 1.1 million distinct CDR3 sequences, 35% to 45% of them appearing once. Study results and limitations: Without sorted subsets, naive and antigen-experienced compartments could not be conclusively compared. The study found more naive CD4+ cells and higher diversity in long-lived than aged donors.

The genes are TRBV20-1 and TRBJ1-2; no clear D gene. Sequencing was done on a sample of blood. The receptor's source is a man between 18 and 29 years old in good health. CDR3 amino acids: CSARGVDYGYTF. CDR3 coding DNA: TGCAGTGCTAGAGGGGTTGACTATGGCTACACCTTC.